This TCR beta chain is from a study of cytomegalovirus exposure and HLA in healthy donors. Study overall: The same platform was used for the 130 or so validation repertoires and the 600 to 850 first-cohort repertoires, a later analysis reported. Study-level points and caveats: Reports credit the classifier with highly specific, highly sensitive diagnosis of cytomegalovirus status. The study designated some 180 TCR beta chains cytomegalovirus-associated.

The donors were in the roughly 130-subject validation cohort; that cohort was separate from the 666-subject first cohort. V dropped 7 bases and J dropped 7; count of bases not matched to a gene: 13. CDR1 SGDLS and CDR2 YYNGEE come from the germline V gene. This CDR3 is 15 amino acids long. Turning to this clone: Its cognate antigen is unknown.

Produced via immunoSEQ multiplex PCR; TCRdb's table is partial and in-frame only. The sample includes some 190,000 clones, more than 75% of them seen just once. The V gene is TRBV9, the J gene TRBJ2-1; 8 nucleotides line up with TRBD2. The material sequenced was PBMCs. The source of this sequence is a young man in good health and CMV-seropositive. The CDR3 region is CASSGGSGSYNEQFF. CDR3 in DNA: TGTGCCAGCTCCGGGGGCAGCGGGAGTTATAATGAGCAGTTCTTC. Complete variable domain (other parts from reference TRBV9 and TRBJ2-1): DSGVTQTPKHLITATGQRVTLRCSPRSGDLSVYWYQQSLDQGLQFLIQYYNGEERAKGNILERFSAQQFPDLHSELNLSSLELGDSALYFCASSGGSGSYNEQFFGPGTRLTVL.